This T cell receptor (beta chain) was obtained from a study of T cells in Graves' hyperthyroidism and ophthalmopathy. It was uncontrolled infection, other autoimmune disease, pregnancy or lactation that excluded patients. V lost 5 bases and J 6 bases, leaving 8 bases between the germline ends. Germline V gene sequence: CDR1 SGDLS, CDR2 YYNGEE. This CDR3 contains 12 residues. Amplified TCR beta CDR3 regions came from RNA transcripts. RT-PCR in the first round (using the HTBI primer set) targeted the TCR CDR3. TCRdb reprocessed the multiplex PCR reads with MiXCR, giving one entry per CDR3 protein. The table shows about 640,000 distinct CDR3 sequences, with just under 45% occurring only once.

The rearrangement uses TRBV9 and TRBJ2-2, with a tentative D call TRBD2 (5 bases). The receptor's source is an adult man with Graves' disease, either hyperthyroidism or ophthalmopathy (not recorded which). The sample comprised peripheral blood or thyroid tissue (not recorded which). The CDR3: CASRGSAGELFF. CDR3 sequence (DNA): TGTGCCAGCAGGGGTAGCGCCGGGGAGCTGTTTTTT.